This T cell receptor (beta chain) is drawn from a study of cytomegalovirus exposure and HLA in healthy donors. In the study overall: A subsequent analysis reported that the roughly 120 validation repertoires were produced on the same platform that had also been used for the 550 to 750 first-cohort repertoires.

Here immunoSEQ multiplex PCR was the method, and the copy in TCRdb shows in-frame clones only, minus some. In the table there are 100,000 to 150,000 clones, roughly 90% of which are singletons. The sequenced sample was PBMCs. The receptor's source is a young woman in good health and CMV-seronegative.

The DNA for the CDR3 is TGCAGCGCCAGAAAGTGGACAGGTAGCACAGATACGCAGTATTTT. Translated: CSARKWTGSTDTQYF. This chain links TRBV29-1 with TRBJ2-3; 7 bases are a match to TRBD1. This CDR3 spans 15 amino acids. With V trimmed by 7 bases and J by 0 bases, 10 bases remained unmatched. CDR1 SQVTM and CDR2 ANQGSEA come from the germline V gene.